This T cell receptor beta chain appears in the sequencing data of a study of identical twins. TCRdb re-called the 5' RACE reads with MiXCR, one entry per CDR3 protein. This table holds fewer than 650,000 distinct CDR3 sequences, around 7.5% found once. Trimming stripped 8 bases from V and 2 bases from J, with 3 bases between. CDR1 and CDR2 from the germline V gene are SNHLY and FYNNEI. The CDR3 is 10 residues long. The sample was also reused in another study, on yellow fever vaccine responses in identical twins.

The receptor was derived from a woman between 18 and 29 years old in good health. Sequencing was performed on PBMCs. This rearrangement joins TRBV2 to TRBJ2-5; D uncertain. This CDR3 is CASVQETQYF. The CDR3 DNA sequence: TGTGCCAGCGTACAAGAGACCCAGTACTTC.